The 26 T cell receptor beta chains given below trace back to one sample, sequenced in a study of blood T cells in healthy people across ages. Then a second PCR, running roughly 7 to 12 cycles, was carried out with a sample-barcoded 5' primer and a J-beta primer mix. One entry per CDR3 protein, called by TCRdb with MiXCR from the 5' RACE reads. The sample lists roughly 1.7 million distinct CDR3 sequences, roughly 32% occurring once. The sequenced sample was blood. These receptors came from a woman between 25 and 40 years old in good health.

The chain recombines TRBV30 with TRBJ2-3; TRBD2 matches at 7 bases. Germline V lookup: CDR1 GTSNPN, CDR2 SVGIG (reference sequence). This CDR3 contains 14 residues. Unmatched junction bases numbered 5, after V lost 5 bases and J lost 0 bases. DNA of the CDR3: TGTGCCTGGGAAAGCGGGGCTAGCACAGATACGCAGTATTTT. This gives the protein CAWESGASTDTQYF.

The chain uses TRBV3-1 and TRBJ2-7; 8 positions agree with TRBD2. J gave up 6 bases and V 3 bases, and 7 bases lay outside the gene matches. Germline CDR1 and CDR2: LGHDT and YNNKEL (reference sequence). The CDR3 totals 14 residues. CDR3 amino acids: CASSQVAGQSEQYF. Written as DNA, the CDR3 is TGTGCCAGCAGCCAGGTAGCGGGACAATCCGAGCAGTACTTC.

The rearrangement joins TRBV6-5 to TRBJ2-3, with D uncertain. Trimming pared 5 bases from V and 1 base from J, leaving 10 bases between. CDR1 and CDR2 (germline): MNHEY, SVGAGI. The CDR3 consists of 14 residues. The CDR3 loop reads CASSHFAGTDTQYF. Here the CDR3 DNA reads TGTGCCAGCAGTCACTTTGCGGGCACAGATACGCAGTATTTT.

Only a few counts were recorded for this clonotype. The rearrangement uses TRBV12-3 or TRBV12-4 and TRBJ2-3, with D perhaps given as TRBD1 or TRBD2 (5 bases each). This CDR3 contains 12 residues. V was pared by 3 bases and J by 13 bases, with 14 bases between. The CDR3 here is CASSFSGQAEYF. In DNA form, the CDR3 reads TGTGCCAGCAGTTTCTCGGGGCAGGCCGAGTATTTT.

V gene TRBV9 combines with J gene TRBJ1-1; the D gene is possibly TRBD1 (5 bases). The V gene's germline CDR1 is SGDLS and CDR2 YYNGEE. V was shortened by 0 bases and J by 0 bases, with 9 bases between the two germline ends. The CDR3 is made up of 15 amino acids. CDR3 sequence (DNA): TGTGCCAGCAGCGTAGACCAGGGCGTGAACACTGAAGCTTTCTTT. Its translation is CASSVDQGVNTEAFF.

DNA for the CDR3: TGCAGTGCCACCTTAGCCCTCCTCCAAGAGACCCAGTACTTC. Amino acid sequence: CSATLALLQETQYF. The chain couples TRBV20-1 to TRBJ2-5; D gene ambiguous. The CDR3 is 14 residues long. The V end lost 6 bases, the J end lost 1 base, and 15 bases lay between the germline ends. CDR1 is DFQATT and CDR2 is SNEGSKA in the germline V gene (reference sequence).

The chain employs TRBV5-5 and TRBJ1-2, with D perhaps matching TRBD1 (5 bases). Germline CDR1 SGHKS, CDR2 YYEKEE (reference sequence). V was trimmed by 0 bases and J by 5 bases, leaving 11 bases between them. CDR3 length: 14 residues. CDR3 residues: CASSLGGVEYGYTF. The CDR3 bases are TGTGCCAGCAGCTTGGGGGGGGTAGAGTATGGCTACACCTTC.

In its sample, this clonotype was seen a few times. V usage is TRBV18 and J usage is TRBJ2-5; TRBD1 aligns across 11 bases. The better agreement between TRBJ2-7 and the DNA end casts doubt on the J call. Germline CDR1 is KGHSH and CDR2 is LQKENI. The CDR3 contains 16 residues. CDR3: CASSPRGTGGIDEQYF. The CDR3, as DNA: TGTGCCAGCTCACCACGCGGGACAGGGGGGATCGACGAGCAGTACTTC.

The chain recombines TRBV4-2 with TRBJ2-7, with 8 bases aligning to TRBD2. Unmatched junction bases numbered 5, after V lost 0 bases and J lost 4 bases. Looked up from germline, CDR1 is LGHNA and CDR2 is YNFKEQ. The CDR3 is made up of 15 amino acids. The CDR3 loop reads CASSQESSGEYEQYF. CDR3 nucleotide sequence: TGTGCCAGCAGCCAAGAAAGTAGCGGGGAGTACGAGCAGTACTTC.

CDR3 sequence: CSARDVGRPNYEQYF. The DNA of the CDR3 is TGCAGTGCTAGAGATGTAGGGAGACCAAACTACGAGCAGTACTTC. The gene calls are TRBV20-1 and TRBJ2-7; possible D gene TRBD2, 5 bases. The germline V gene has CDR1 DFQATT and CDR2 SNEGSKA (reference sequence). The V end lost 0 bases, the J end lost 3 bases, and 15 bases lay between the germline ends. CDR3 length equals 15 residues.

In this sample, this clonotype turned up a few times. Written as DNA, the CDR3 is TGCGCCAGCAGCCCGAGAACCACCGGCCAGGGGGGACAAGAGACCCAGTACTTC. Its translation is CASSPRTTGQGGQETQYF. The V and J genes are TRBV4-1 and TRBJ2-5; TRBD1 is a possible D gene (7 bases). Trimming cost V 4 bases and J 2 bases, with 23 bases left between them. This CDR3 spans 18 amino acids. Germline values: CDR1 MGHRA, CDR2 YSYEKL.

This clonotype was counted once. A read error may be the cause here, since a much bigger clone is one base away. The chain links TRBV7-2 to TRBJ2-3; D not certain. Between the trimmed V and J ends, which lost 8 bases and 6 bases, there was a span of 18 bases. Germline loops: CDR1 SGHTA, CDR2 FQGNSA. CDR3 length: 14 residues. The CDR3 DNA follows: TGTGCCAGCGGCAAGGCGCGCTGGATGGATACGCAGTATTTT. Translated: CASGKARWMDTQYF.

This clonotype showed up just a few times. This chain joins TRBV3-1 and TRBJ2-1, with D tentatively TRBD1 or TRBD2 (5 bases each). This CDR3 is built from 14 residues. From germline, CDR1 is LGHDT and CDR2 YNNKEL (reference sequence). Trimming pared 2 bases from V and 11 bases from J, leaving 16 bases between. This chain's CDR3 is CASSQKGAGAKQFF. Here the CDR3 DNA reads TGTGCCAGCAGCCAAAAGGGCGCCGGGGCTAAGCAGTTCTTC.

In its sample, this clonotype was seen a few times. This sequence may be a read error, since a much larger clone differs from it by one base. The chain is built from TRBV27 and TRBJ2-7, with 7 bases lining up with TRBD1. Trimming at V came to 1 base and at J to 3 bases, leaving 3 bases not matched to a gene. The germline gives CDR1 MNHEY, CDR2 SMNVEV (reference sequence). The CDR3 consists of 14 residues. CDR3 coding DNA: TGTGCCAGCAGTTTATGGCAGGGGGACTACGAGCAGTACTTC. As protein: CASSLWQGDYEQYF.

The table lists this clonotype with many counts. This rearrangement joins TRBV20-1 to TRBJ1-1; D remains unclear. V was clipped by 1 base and J by 0 bases, with 3 bases between them. Germline-derived CDR1 and CDR2 are DFQATT and SNEGSKA (reference sequence). CDR3 length: 12 amino acids. CDR3 sequence: CSARGVNTEAFF. CDR3 nucleotides: TGCAGTGCTAGAGGGGTGAACACTGAAGCTTTCTTT.

The gene calls are TRBV29-1 and TRBJ2-1; a weak D match, TRBD2 (6 bases). The CDR3 sequence is 16 residues long. Germline lookup yields CDR1 SQVTM and CDR2 ANQGSEA. Trimming stripped 7 bases from V and 6 bases from J, with 25 bases between. CDR3 region: CSARGSGASDRNEQFF. CDR3 bases: TGCAGCGCGCGAGGTTCTGGGGCTAGCGACCGCAATGAGCAGTTCTTC.

This clonotype has a handful of counts. The chain links TRBV12-3 or TRBV12-4 to TRBJ2-7; D not resolved. The J call is uncertain, as TRBJ2-5 better fits the DNA end. The CDR3 totals 13 residues. CDR3 nucleotides: TGTGCCAGCAGTTTCGAGAAATCGACGACCCAGTACTTC. Residues: CASSFEKSTTQYF.

This clonotype was found a few times. This rearrangement joins TRBV7-2 to TRBJ2-1; 7 bases map to TRBD2. The germline CDR1 and CDR2 sequences are SGHTA and FQGNSA. CDR3 size: 13 residues. The J segment lost 8 bases and the V segment lost 5 bases, leaving 6 bases of the junction unmatched. In nucleotides, the CDR3 is TGTGCCAGCAGCGACCAGGCGGGAGATGAGCAGTTCTTC. Amino acids: CASSDQAGDEQFF. Based on the CDR3 plus reference TRBV7-2 and TRBJ2-1, the full variable domain is GAGVSQSPSNKVTEKGKDVELRCDPISGHTALYWYRQSLGQGLEFLIYFQGNSAPDKSGLPSDRFSAERTGGSVSTLTIQRTQQEDSAVYLCASSDQAGDEQFFGPGTRLTVL.

The gene calls are TRBV7-8 and TRBJ2-2; 8 nucleotides align to TRBD2. This CDR3 is built from 16 residues. Germline values: CDR1 SGHVS, CDR2 FQNEAQ. The V gene end was trimmed by 5 bases and the J gene end by 4 bases; junction bases not matched to a gene: 9. Here the CDR3 reads CASSPPGLGGTGELFF. The CDR3 DNA sequence: TGTGCCAGCAGCCCGCCGGGACTAGGGGGCACCGGGGAGCTGTTTTTT.

There are many counts of this clonotype. This chain links TRBV20-1 with TRBJ2-7, with 7 nucleotides matching TRBD1. The germline V gene has CDR1 DFQATT and CDR2 SNEGSKA (reference sequence). The CDR3 spans 15 residues. The trim removed 5 bases at V and 0 bases at J, leaving 10 bases unmatched. Here the CDR3 DNA reads TGCAGTGCTTGCAGACAGGGCCTTAGCTCCTACGAGCAGTACTTC. The encoded protein is CSACRQGLSSYEQYF.

The chain combines TRBV5-6 with TRBJ2-7, with TRBD2 as a possible D gene (6 bases). The CDR3 totals 14 residues. CDR1 is SGHDT and CDR2 is YYEEEE in the germline V gene. Trimming cost V 1 base and J 2 bases, with 10 bases left between them. CDR3: CASSLWGVPYEQYF. The CDR3 nucleotides read TGTGCCAGCAGCTTGTGGGGGGTTCCCTACGAGCAGTACTTC.

The table lists this clonotype with a few counts. V and J are TRBV4-1 and TRBJ1-6; 8 nucleotides line up with TRBD1. Trimming cost V 0 bases and J 8 bases; bases outside gene matches: 3. This CDR3 has 15 amino acids. Germline V gene data show CDR1 as MGHRA and CDR2 as YSYEKL. The CDR3 loop is CASSQDDRGDSPLHF. CDR3 in DNA: TGCGCCAGCAGCCAAGACGACAGGGGTGATTCACCCCTCCACTTT.

The J gene is TRBJ1-1, the V gene TRBV3-1, with D tentatively TRBD1 (5 bases). CDR1 is LGHDT, CDR2 YNNKEL, per germline (reference sequence). V was pared by 2 bases and J by 3 bases, with 10 bases between. CDR3 length: 14 amino acids. The CDR3 protein is CASSQPDRDTEAFF. CDR3 DNA: TGTGCCAGCAGCCAACCCGACAGAGACACTGAAGCTTTCTTT.

This rearrangement joins TRBV21-1 to TRBJ2-2; the table's D call, TRBD1, has no DNA check behind it. TRBV21-1 is a pseudogene. CDR3 length: 14 amino acids. CDR3 region: CASGYRDTDGELFF. In DNA, the CDR3 is TGTGCCAGCGGGTACCGGGACACCGACGGGGAGCTGTTTTTT.

A few counts support this clonotype. The CDR3 here is CASSLPGQKGGSTEAFF. The CDR3 DNA follows: TGTGCCAGCAGCCTGCCGGGACAGAAGGGAGGAAGCACTGAAGCTTTCTTT. The V call is TRBV4-2, the J call TRBJ1-1; 7 nucleotides align to TRBD1. Germline-derived CDR1 and CDR2 are LGHNA and YNFKEQ. The CDR3 loop spans 17 amino acids. V lost 4 bases to trimming and J lost 4 bases; unmatched junction nucleotides: 15.

The chain links TRBV3-1 to TRBJ1-2; D is perhaps TRBD1 (5 bases). The CDR3 sequence is 14 residues long. Trimming removed 6 bases from V and 0 bases from J, with 11 bases in between. Germline CDR1 is LGHDT and CDR2 is YNNKEL (reference sequence). CDR3: CASSQRQTNYGYTF. CDR3 DNA: TGTGCCAGCAGTCAACGACAGACTAACTATGGCTACACCTTC.